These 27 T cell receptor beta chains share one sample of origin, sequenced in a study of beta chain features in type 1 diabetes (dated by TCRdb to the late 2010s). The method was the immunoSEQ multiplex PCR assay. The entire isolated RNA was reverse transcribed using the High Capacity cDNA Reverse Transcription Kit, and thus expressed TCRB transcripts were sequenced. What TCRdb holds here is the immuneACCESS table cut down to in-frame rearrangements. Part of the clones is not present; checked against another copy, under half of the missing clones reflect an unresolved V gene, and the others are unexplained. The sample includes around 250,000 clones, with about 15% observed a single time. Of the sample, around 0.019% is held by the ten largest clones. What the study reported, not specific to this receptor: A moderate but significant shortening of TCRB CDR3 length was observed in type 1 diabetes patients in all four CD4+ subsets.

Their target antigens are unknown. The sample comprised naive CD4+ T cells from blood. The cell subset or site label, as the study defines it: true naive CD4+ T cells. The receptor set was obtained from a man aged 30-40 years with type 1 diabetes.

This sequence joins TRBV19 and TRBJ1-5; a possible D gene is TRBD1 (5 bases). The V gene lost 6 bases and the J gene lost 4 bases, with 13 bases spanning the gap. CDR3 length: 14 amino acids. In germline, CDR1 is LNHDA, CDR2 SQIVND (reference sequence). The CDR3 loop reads CASSLGGKNQPQHF. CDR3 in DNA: TGTGCCAGTAGCCTCGGGGGGAAGAATCAGCCCCAGCATTTT.

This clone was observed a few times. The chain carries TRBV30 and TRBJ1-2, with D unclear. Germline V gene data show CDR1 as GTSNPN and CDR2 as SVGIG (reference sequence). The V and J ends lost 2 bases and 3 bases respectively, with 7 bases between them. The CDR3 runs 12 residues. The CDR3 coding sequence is TGTGCCTGGAGTCCACTGGACTATGGCTACACCTTC. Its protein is CAWSPLDYGYTF.

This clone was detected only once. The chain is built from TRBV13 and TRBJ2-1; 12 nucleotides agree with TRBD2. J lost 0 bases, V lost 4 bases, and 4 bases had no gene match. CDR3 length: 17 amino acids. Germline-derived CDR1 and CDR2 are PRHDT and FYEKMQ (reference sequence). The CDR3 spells CASSSATSGSSYNEQFF. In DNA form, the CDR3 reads TGTGCCAGCAGCTCCGCGACTAGCGGGAGCTCCTACAATGAGCAGTTCTTC.

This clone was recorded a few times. The CDR3 reads CASSQDGTGGYETQYF. The CDR3 bases are TGCGCCAGCAGCCAAGATGGTACAGGGGGATATGAGACCCAGTACTTC. This chain connects TRBV4-1 to TRBJ2-5, with TRBD1 identical over 8 bases. V lost 0 bases, J lost 5 bases, and 8 bases stayed unmatched. Germline V CDR1 and CDR2: MGHRA, YSYEKL. The CDR3 spans 16 residues.

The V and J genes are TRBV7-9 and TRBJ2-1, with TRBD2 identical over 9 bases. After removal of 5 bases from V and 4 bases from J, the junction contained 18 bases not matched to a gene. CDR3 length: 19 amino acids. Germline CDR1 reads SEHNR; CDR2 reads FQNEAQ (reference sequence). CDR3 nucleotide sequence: TGTGCCAGCAGCCTCGCTTCGGGACTAGCCCATCCGACATACAATGAGCAGTTCTTC. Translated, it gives CASSLASGLAHPTYNEQFF.

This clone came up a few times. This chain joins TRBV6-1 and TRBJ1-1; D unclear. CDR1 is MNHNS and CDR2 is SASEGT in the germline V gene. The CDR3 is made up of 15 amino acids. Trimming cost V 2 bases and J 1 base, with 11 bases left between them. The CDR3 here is CASSETIGGNTEAFF. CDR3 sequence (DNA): TGTGCCAGCAGTGAAACGATTGGAGGGAACACTGAAGCTTTCTTT.

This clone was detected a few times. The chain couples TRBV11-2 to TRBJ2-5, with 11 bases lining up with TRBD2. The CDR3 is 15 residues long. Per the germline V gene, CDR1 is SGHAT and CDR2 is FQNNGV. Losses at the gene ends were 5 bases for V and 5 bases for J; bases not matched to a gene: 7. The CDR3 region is CASSLSGGAVETQYF. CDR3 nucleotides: TGTGCCAGCAGCCTTAGCGGGGGGGCCGTGGAGACCCAGTACTTC.

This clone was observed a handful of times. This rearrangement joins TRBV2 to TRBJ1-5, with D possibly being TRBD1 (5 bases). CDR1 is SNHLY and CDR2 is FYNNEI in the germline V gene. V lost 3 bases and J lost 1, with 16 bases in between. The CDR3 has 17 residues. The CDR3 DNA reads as TGTGCCAGCAGTGATATCGGGGGAGGTAAGAGCAATCAGCCCCAGCATTTT. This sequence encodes CASSDIGGGKSNQPQHF.

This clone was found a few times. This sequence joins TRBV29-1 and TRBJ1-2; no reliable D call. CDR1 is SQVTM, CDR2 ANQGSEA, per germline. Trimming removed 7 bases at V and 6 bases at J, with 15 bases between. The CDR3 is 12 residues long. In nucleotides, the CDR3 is TGCAGCGCCAGGAAGATGGAGGATGGCTACACCTTC. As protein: CSARKMEDGYTF.

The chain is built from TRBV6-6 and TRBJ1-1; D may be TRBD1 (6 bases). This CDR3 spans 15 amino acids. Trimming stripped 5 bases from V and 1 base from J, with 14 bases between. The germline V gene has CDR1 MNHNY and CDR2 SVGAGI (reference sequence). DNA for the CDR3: TGTGCCAGCAGTGCCGGGGGGGCCCCGAACACTGAAGCTTTCTTT. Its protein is CASSAGGAPNTEAFF.

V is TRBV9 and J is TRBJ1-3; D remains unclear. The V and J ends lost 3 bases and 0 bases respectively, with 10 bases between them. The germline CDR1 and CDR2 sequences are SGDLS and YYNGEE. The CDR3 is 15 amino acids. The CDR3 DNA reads TGTGCCAGCAGCGCCATCCCTAGCTCTGGAAACACCATATATTTT. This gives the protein CASSAIPSSGNTIYF.

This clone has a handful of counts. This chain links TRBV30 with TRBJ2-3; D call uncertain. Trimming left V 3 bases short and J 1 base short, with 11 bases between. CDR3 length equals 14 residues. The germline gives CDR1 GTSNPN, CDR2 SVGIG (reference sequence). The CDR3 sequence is CAWSVWARTDTQYF. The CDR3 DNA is TGTGCCTGGAGCGTCTGGGCGCGCACAGATACGCAGTATTTT.

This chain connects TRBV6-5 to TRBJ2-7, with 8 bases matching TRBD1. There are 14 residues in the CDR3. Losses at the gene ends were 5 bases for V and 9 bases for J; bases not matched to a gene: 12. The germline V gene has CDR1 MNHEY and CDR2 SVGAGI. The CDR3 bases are TGTGCCAGCAGTGACGGACAGGGAGTATCGGGGCAGTACTTC. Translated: CASSDGQGVSGQYF.

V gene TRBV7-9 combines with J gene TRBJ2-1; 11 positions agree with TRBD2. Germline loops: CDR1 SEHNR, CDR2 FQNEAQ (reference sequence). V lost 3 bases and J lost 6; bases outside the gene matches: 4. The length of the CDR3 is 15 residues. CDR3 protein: CASSLGSGGANEQFF. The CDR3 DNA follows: TGTGCCAGCAGCTTGGGTAGCGGGGGGGCCAATGAGCAGTTCTTC.

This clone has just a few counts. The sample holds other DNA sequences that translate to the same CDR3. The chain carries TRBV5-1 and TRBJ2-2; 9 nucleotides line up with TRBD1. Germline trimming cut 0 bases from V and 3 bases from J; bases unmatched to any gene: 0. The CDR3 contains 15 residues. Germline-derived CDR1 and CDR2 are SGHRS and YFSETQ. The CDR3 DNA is TGCGCCAGCAGCTTGGGGACAGGGGACACCGGGGAGCTGTTTTTT. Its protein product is CASSLGTGDTGELFF.

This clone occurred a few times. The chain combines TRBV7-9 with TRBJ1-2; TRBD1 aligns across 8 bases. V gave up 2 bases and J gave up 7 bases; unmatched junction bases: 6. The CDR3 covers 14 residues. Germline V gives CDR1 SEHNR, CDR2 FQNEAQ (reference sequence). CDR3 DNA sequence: TGTGCCAGCAGCTTAACCGGACAGGGAGGTGGCTACACCTTC. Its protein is CASSLTGQGGGYTF.

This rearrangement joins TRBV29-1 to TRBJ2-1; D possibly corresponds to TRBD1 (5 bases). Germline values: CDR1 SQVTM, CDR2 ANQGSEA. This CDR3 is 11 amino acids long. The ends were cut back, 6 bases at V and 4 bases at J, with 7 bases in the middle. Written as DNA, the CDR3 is TGCAGCGTCTACAGGTACAATGAGCAGTTCTTC. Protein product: CSVYRYNEQFF.

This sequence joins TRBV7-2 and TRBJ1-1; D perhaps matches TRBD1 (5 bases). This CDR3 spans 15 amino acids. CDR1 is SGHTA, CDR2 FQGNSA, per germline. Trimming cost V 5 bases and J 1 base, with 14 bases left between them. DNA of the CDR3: TGTGCCAGCAGCCCGGAGGGGAGGCGGAACACTGAAGCTTTCTTT. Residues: CASSPEGRRNTEAFF.

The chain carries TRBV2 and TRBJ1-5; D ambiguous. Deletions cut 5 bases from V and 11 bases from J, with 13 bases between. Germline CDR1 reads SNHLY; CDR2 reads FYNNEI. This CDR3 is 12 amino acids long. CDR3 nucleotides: TGTGCCAGCAGTACACACGGGGAAGCCCAGCATTTT. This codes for CASSTHGEAQHF.

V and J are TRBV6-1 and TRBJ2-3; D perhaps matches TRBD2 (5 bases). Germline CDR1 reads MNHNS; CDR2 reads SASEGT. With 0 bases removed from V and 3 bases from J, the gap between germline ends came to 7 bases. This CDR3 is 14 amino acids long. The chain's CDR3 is CASSEAWETDTQYF. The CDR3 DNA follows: TGTGCCAGCAGTGAAGCTTGGGAGACAGATACGCAGTATTTT.

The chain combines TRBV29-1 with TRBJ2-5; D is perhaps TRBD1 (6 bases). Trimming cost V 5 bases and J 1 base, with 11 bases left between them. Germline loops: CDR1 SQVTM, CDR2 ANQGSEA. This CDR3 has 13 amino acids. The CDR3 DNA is TGCAGCGTTCAGGGGCCGCCCCAAGAGACCCAGTACTTC. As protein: CSVQGPPQETQYF.

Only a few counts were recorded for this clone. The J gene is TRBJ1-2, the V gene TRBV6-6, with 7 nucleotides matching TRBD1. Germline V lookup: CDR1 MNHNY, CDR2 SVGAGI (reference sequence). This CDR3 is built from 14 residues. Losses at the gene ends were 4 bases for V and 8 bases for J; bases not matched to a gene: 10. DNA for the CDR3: TGTGCCAGCAGTTTCAACAGGGGCCAGGAAGGCTACACCTTC. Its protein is CASSFNRGQEGYTF.

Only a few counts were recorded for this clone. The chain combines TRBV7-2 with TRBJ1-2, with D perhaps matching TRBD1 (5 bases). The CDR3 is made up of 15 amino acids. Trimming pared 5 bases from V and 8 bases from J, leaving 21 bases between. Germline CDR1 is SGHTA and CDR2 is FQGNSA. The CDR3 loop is CASSPDSLGPGGYTF. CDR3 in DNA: TGTGCCAGCAGCCCCGACAGTCTAGGGCCTGGGGGCTACACCTTC. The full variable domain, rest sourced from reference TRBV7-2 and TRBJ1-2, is GAGVSQSPSNKVTEKGKDVELRCDPISGHTALYWYRQSLGQGLEFLIYFQGNSAPDKSGLPSDRFSAERTGGSVSTLTIQRTQQEDSAVYLCASSPDSLGPGGYTFGSGTRLTVV.

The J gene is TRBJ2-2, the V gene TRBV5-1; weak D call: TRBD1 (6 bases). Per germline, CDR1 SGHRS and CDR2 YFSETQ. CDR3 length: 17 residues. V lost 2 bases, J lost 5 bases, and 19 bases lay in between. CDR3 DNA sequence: TGCGCCAGCAGCTTTACAGGGACGGAGGTGTTGACCGGGGAGCTGTTTTTT. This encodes CASSFTGTEVLTGELFF.

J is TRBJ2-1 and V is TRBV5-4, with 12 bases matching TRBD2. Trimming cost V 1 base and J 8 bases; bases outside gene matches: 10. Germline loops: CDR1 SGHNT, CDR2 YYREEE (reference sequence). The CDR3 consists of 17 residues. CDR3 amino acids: CASSLRASGRARDEQFF. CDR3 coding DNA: TGTGCCAGCAGCTTGAGGGCTAGCGGGAGGGCTAGGGATGAGCAGTTCTTC.

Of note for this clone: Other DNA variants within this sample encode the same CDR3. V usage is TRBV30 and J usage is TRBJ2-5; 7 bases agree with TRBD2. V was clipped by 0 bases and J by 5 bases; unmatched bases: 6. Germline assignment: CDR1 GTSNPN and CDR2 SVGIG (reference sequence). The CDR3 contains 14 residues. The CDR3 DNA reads TGTGCCTGGAGTGTACGGAGCGGGAAGGAGACCCAGTACTTC. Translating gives CAWSVRSGKETQYF.

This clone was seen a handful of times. The CDR3 reads CASSLESGSNQPQHF. For the CDR3, the DNA is TGCGCCAGCAGCTTGGAGTCGGGAAGCAATCAGCCCCAGCATTTT. This chain links TRBV5-1 with TRBJ1-5; D remains unclear. This CDR3 spans 15 amino acids. Trimming stripped 0 bases from V and 1 base from J, with 8 bases between. Germline V CDR1 and CDR2: SGHRS, YFSETQ.